This T cell receptor beta chain was retrieved from a study of blood T cell repertoires in COVID-19 (dated by TCRdb to the early 2020s). Some background on the complete study: Collaborator samples came from the United States, Italy and Spain and covered acute and convalescent phases of COVID-19. The material from the prospective study consisted of cDNA or gDNA derived from T cells, B-cell-depleted T cells, or PBMCs. The dataset comprised deeply sampled blood TCRbeta repertoires from subjects exposed to, actively infected with, or recovered from COVID-19. The repertoires were released in a freely available public database intended as a resource for research on the immune response to SARS-CoV-2. The samples were drawn from the first 160 participants of the ongoing ImmuneRACE study and from 1,254 subjects provided by 6 global collaborators. A de-identified subject ID, COVID-19 status, age in years and sex were almost always included in the sample metadata. Where available, HLA class I and class II types were taken from metadata supplied by the sample provider and were not determined by assay-based typing.

TCRbeta CDR3 regions were amplified from genomic DNA using the immunoSEQ Assay, a bias-controlled multiplex PCR. As for the original processing: The number of nucleated cells in each sample was estimated from the amplification of reference gene primers within the assay. To quantify the absolute abundance of each unique TCRbeta CDR3 rearrangement, sequence reads were collapsed and filtered. For each sample, productive Simpson clonality was calculated as the square root of Simpson's diversity index over productive rearrangements. TCRdb took this table from immuneACCESS and kept in-frame rearrangements with V and J called. Such tables lack part of the clones; where checked against another copy, unresolved V genes explain under half of the gap, and the rest is unexplained. V and J calls plus clone size are reproduced from that table; the DNA served to infer D and trimming. The sample includes 210,000 or so clones, with about 83% observed a single time. The ten top clones hold roughly 1.3% of the sample.

The paper's findings and limits, for the study overall: The amount of clinical and demographic metadata varied by source and participant and was provided uncurated.

At one collaborating source in Seattle, patients were enrolled during active infection and were followed longitudinally through the course of disease. Each collaborating institution followed its own protocols to collect whole blood in K2EDTA tubes. Collaborator samples were shipped for TCRbeta analysis as frozen whole blood, isolated PBMCs, or DNA extracted from either sample type. The trim is 3 bases for V and 2 bases for J, with a gap of 6 bases between the germline ends. The CDR3 runs 13 residues from the cysteine to the phenylalanine. Here the CDR3 DNA is all that survives: 39 bases in frame from base 1. This clone was picked up one time. No cognate antigen has been identified for it. No base quality information exists; no much larger clone differs at one position.

The source is a woman in her 30s with COVID-19, enrolled during active disease. The chain couples TRBV12-3 or TRBV12-4 to TRBJ2-3; the D gene lacks a confident call. Sequenced material: peripheral blood. The CDR3 sequence is CASSFHYTDTQYF. Here is the DNA: TGTGCCAGCAGTTTTCACTACACAGATACGCAGTATTTT.